This T cell receptor beta chain was found in a study of cytomegalovirus exposure and HLA in healthy donors. The sample holds one count of this clone. Its antigen is unidentified. The CDR3 totals 14 residues. Unmatched junction bases numbered 6, after V lost 5 bases and J lost 7 bases. Germline V gene lookup returns CDR1 MNHEY and CDR2 SMNVEV (reference sequence). Notes on the study in general: TRBV6-2, TRBV6-3 and some other V segments were excluded as indistinguishable. A later analysis found that most CMV-associated TCR beta chains appeared HLA-restricted. In vitro assays verified that a few CMV-associated chains recognized CMV antigens specifically.

The PCR contained 60 Vbeta and 13 Jbeta primers. As processed by the authors: Approximately 12 million of the 80 million or so unique TCR beta chains counted in a later analysis were shared. Repertoires were generated with immunoSEQ multiplex PCR, while TCRdb's copy carries only in-frame clones and drops some. V and J calls plus clone size are reproduced from that table; the DNA served to infer D and trimming. The repertoire has some 170,000 clones, 80% to 85% of them found once; the top ten carry about 3.8%. The sequenced material came from PBMCs. The chain employs TRBV27 and TRBJ2-1; 9 bases map to TRBD2. The sequence derives from a man over 45 in good health and CMV-seropositive. CDR3 sequence reads: CASSPLAGFNEQFF. CDR3 DNA: TGTGCCAGCAGTCCCCTAGCGGGATTTAATGAGCAGTTCTTC.